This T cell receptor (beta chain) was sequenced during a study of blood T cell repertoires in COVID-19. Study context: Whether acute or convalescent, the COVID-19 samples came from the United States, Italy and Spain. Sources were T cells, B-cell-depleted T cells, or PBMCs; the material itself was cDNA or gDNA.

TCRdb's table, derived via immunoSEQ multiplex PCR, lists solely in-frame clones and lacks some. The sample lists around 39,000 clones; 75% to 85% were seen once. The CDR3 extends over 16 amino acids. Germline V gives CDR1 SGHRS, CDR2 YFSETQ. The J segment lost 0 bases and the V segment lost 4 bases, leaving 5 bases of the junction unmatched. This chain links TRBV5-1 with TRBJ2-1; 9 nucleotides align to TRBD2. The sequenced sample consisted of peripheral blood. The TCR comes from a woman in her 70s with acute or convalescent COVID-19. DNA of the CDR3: TGCGCCAGCAGCCCGACTAGCGGTAGCTCCTACAATGAGCAGTTCTTC. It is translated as CASSPTSGSSYNEQFF.